This T cell receptor (beta chain) is drawn from a study of CXCR3-negative and CXCR3-positive naive CD8 T cells. The method, 5' RACE with UMI labels, was used to prepare the TRB cDNA libraries. TCRdb reprocessed the 5' RACE reads and reports one entry per CDR3 protein, with no DNA. The sample totals thousands of distinct CDR3 sequences; its top ten clones hold less than 2%. Overall study findings and caveats: Greater hydrophobicity was found in TRB CDR3s of CXCR3-positive naive cells than of CXCR3-negative naive cells.

Concerning this clonotype: Its specificity is not known.

The sequence derives from a human donor in good health. Some clones in this sample may be carry-over from other donors' samples. Source material: naive CXCR3+ CD8+ T cells from blood. The subset denotes: CD45RO-CCR7+CD27+CD95- naive CD8+ T cells expressing CXCR3 (TNR3+).

The CDR3 spells CASSRGEELFF. The chain has TRBV4-2 and TRBJ1-4. CDR3 length: 11 amino acids. CDR1 and CDR2 (germline): LGHNA, YNFKEQ.